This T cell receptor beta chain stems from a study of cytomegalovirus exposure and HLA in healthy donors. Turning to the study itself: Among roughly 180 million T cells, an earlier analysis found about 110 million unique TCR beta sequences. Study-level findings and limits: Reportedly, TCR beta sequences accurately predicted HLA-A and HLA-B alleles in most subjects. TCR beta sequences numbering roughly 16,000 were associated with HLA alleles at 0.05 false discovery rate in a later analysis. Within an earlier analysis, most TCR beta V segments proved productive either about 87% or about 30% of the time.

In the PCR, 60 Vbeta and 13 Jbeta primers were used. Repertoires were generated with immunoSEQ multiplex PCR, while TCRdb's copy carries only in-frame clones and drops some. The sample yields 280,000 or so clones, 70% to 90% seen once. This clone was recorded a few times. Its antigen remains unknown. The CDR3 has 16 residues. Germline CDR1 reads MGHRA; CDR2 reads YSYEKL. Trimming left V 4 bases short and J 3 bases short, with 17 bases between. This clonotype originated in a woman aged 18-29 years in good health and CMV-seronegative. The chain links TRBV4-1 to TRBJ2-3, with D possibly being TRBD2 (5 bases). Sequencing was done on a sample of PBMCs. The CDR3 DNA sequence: TGCGCCAGCAGCCCCGCAACGGGAAAAGCAACAGATACGCAGTATTTT. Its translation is CASSPATGKATDTQYF.